Reported below is one T cell receptor (beta chain). This clone was found once. Which antigen it targets is not known. No base qualities exist here, and no much larger clone lies one base off it. The donors belonged to the validation cohort of over a hundred subjects, which was separate from the roughly 670-subject first cohort. The CDR3 runs 14 residues from the cysteine to the phenylalanine. Kept here is only the CDR3 DNA, which spans 42 bases and is read in frame from base 1. The germline V gene (reference sequence) yields GTSNPN for CDR1 and SVGIG for CDR2. V drops 0 bases and J drops 11 bases, leaving 19 bases in between. This record comes from a study of cytomegalovirus exposure and HLA in healthy donors (dated by TCRdb to about 2017). Turning to the overall study: A later analysis indicated that the 120 validation repertoires were generated on the platform also employed for the roughly 730 repertoires of the first cohort. The aim of the study was to test whether cataloging public T cell receptors could identify signatures of past pathogen exposure. Along with the approximately 670-subject first cohort, a separate validation cohort of some 130 different subjects was used. The study combined high-throughput TCR immunosequencing, statistical association of individual TCRs with disease status, and machine learning to predict cytomegalovirus infection status.

The library relied on the immunoSEQ multiplex PCR assay. Per the authors' processing: To diagnose cytomegalovirus status from the catalog of TCR beta chain sequences, a statistical classification framework was built. The source is immuneACCESS, and TCRdb retained only in-frame sequences with V and J called. Part of the clones is not carried over; for the studies checked, unresolved V genes explain less than half of this, and the remainder is unexplained. D and trimming come from the DNA, and the V and J calls and clone size come from that table. Present in this sample are about 170,000 clones, roughly 90% of which were seen just once. The ten largest clones add up to around 5% of the sample. Results and caveats for the whole study, not just this receptor: A later analysis found that TCRs clustered in the first cohort also tended to co-occur in the 130 or so validation repertoires, with approximately 94% of cluster scores above 0. The study gave a list of 150 to 200 TCR beta chains associated with cytomegalovirus. All 120 or so repertoires were used to score co-occurrence in the validation cohort in a later analysis, because that analysis had no HLA typing for the cohort. In vitro tests confirmed that a few of the cytomegalovirus-associated TCR beta chains recognize cytomegalovirus antigens. In both the original and validation cohorts, the classifier was reported to diagnose cytomegalovirus status with high specificity and sensitivity. According to the authors, the approach could potentially be generalized to other disease states and immunological phenotypes. Most TCR sequences were seen in very few donors, while some public TCRs were found in many individuals.

Sequenced material: PBMCs. This chain joins TRBV30 to TRBJ1-1; no D gene is confidently identified. The TCR originated in a young woman in good health and CMV-seronegative. The nucleotides are TGTGCCTGGAGTGTACTGGACGCCCTCGGAGGGGCTTTCTTT. Its translation is CAWSVLDALGGAFF.